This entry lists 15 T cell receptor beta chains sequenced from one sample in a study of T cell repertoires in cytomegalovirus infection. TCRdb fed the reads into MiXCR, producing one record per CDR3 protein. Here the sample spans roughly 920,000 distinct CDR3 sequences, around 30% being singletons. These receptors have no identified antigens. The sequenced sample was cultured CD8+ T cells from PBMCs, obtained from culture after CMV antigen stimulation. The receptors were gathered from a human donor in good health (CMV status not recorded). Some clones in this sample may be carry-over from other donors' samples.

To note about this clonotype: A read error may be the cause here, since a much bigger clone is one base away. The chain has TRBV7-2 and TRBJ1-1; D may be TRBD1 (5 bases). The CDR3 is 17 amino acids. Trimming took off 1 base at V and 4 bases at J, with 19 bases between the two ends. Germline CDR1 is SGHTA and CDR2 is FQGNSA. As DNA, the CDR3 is TGTGCCAGCAGCTTAGATATAAGGGCCAGGGTCGGCACTGAAGCTTTCTTT. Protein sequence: CASSLDIRARVGTEAFF.

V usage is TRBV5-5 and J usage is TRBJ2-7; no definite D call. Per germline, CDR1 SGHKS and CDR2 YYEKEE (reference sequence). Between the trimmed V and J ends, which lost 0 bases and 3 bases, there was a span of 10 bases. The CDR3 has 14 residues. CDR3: CASSLELRDYEQYF. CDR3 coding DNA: TGTGCCAGCAGCTTGGAACTACGAGACTACGAGCAGTACTTC.

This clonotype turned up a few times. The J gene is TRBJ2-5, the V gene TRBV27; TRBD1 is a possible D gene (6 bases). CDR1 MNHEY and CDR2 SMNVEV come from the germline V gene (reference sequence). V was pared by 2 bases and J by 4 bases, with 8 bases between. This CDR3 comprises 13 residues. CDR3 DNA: TGTGCCAGCAGTTTAGTGGACAGAGAGACCCAGTACTTC. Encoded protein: CASSLVDRETQYF.

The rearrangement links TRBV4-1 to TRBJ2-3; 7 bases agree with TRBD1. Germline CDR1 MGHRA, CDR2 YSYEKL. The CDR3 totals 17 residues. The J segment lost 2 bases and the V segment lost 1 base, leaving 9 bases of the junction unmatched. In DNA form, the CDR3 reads TGCGCCAGCAGCCAAGGGTTTGAGACAGGGCACACAGATACGCAGTATTTT. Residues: CASSQGFETGHTDTQYF.

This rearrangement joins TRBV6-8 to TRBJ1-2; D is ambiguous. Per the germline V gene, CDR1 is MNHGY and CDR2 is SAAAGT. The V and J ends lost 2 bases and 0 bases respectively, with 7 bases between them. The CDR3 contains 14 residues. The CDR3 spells CASSYGEANYGYTF. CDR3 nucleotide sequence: TGTGCCAGCAGTTACGGGGAAGCTAACTATGGCTACACCTTC.

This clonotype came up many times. The CDR3 sequence: CASSQAFAGNQPQHF. DNA of the CDR3: TGCGCCAGCAGCCAAGCCTTTGCGGGGAATCAGCCCCAGCATTTT. The chain is built from TRBV4-1 and TRBJ1-5; D uncertain. The V and J ends lost 1 base and 4 bases respectively, with 11 bases between them. Germline loops: CDR1 MGHRA, CDR2 YSYEKL. The CDR3 sequence is 15 residues long.

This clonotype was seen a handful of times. The CDR3 coding sequence is TGTGCCAGCAGCCATCCAGTGGTTAGAGGCAGGGCACATGGCTACACCTTC. Its protein is CASSHPVVRGRAHGYTF. The chain uses TRBV3-1 and TRBJ1-2; D might be TRBD1 (5 bases). Trimming took off 3 bases at V and 6 bases at J, with 23 bases between the two ends. CDR3 length: 17 residues. CDR1 and CDR2 (germline): LGHDT, YNNKEL (reference sequence).

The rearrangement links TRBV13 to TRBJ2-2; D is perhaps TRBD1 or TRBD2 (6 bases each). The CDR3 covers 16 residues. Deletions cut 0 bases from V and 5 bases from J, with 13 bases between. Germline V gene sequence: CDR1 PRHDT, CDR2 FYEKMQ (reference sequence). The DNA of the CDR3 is TGTGCCAGCAGCTTAGGAGGGGGGAGCCGGACCGGGGAGCTGTTTTTT. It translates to CASSLGGGSRTGELFF.

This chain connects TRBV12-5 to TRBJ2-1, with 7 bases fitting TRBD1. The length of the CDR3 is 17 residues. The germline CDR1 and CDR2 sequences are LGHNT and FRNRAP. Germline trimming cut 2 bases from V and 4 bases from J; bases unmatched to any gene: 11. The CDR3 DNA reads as TGTGCTAGTGGTTTGCTCGGGACAGCTTATTATTACAATGAGCAGTTCTTC. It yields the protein CASGLLGTAYYYNEQFF.

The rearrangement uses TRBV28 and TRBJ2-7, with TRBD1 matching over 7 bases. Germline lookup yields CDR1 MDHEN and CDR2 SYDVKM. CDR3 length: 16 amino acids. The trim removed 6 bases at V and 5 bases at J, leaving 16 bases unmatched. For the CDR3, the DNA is TGTGCCAGCAGCCATTCCGGGACAGAGACGACCAACGAGCAGTACGTC. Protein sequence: CASSHSGTETTNEQYV.

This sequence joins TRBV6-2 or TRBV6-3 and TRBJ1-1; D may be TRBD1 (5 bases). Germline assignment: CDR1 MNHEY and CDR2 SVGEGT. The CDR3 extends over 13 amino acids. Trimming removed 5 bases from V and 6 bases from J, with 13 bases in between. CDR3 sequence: CASSPTDISEAFF. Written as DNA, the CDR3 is TGTGCCAGCAGTCCGACGGACATCTCTGAAGCTTTCTTT.

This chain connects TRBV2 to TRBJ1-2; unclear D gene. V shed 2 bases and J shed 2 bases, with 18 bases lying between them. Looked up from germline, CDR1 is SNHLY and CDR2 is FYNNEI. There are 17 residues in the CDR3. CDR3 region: CASSETQAMGTNYGYTF. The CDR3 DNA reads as TGTGCCAGCAGTGAAACACAAGCTATGGGTACCAACTATGGCTACACCTTC.

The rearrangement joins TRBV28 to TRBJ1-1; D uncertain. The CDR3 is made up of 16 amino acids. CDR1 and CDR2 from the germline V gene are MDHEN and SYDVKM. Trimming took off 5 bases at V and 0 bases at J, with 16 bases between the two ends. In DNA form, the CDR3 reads TGTGCCAGCAGTCCCCGCACGGAAACCATGAACACTGAAGCTTTCTTT. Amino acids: CASSPRTETMNTEAFF.

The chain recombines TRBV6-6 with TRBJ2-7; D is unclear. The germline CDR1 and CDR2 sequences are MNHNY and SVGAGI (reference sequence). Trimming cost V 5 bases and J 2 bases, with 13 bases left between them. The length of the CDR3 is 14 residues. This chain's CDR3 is CASSPMTRTYEQYF. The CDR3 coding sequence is TGTGCCAGCAGTCCGATGACAAGAACCTACGAGCAGTACTTC.

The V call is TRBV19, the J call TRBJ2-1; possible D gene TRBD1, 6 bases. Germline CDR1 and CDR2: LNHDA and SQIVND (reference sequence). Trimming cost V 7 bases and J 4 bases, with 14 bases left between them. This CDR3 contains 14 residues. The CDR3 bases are TGTGCCAGTACCAGGGGACATCAATACAATGAGCAGTTCTTC. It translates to CASTRGHQYNEQFF.